One sample yielded the 24 T cell receptor beta chains listed below, sequenced in a study of siplizumab effects on memory and regulatory T cells (dated by TCRdb to about 2019). The library was produced with the immunoSEQ multiplex PCR assay. As stored in TCRdb, this immuneACCESS dataset retains in-frame rearrangements with V and J assigned. A fraction of the clones does not appear; measured against another copy, unresolved V genes explain less than half of the discrepancy, and the remainder lacks a known reason. The sample profile shows approximately 120,000 clones; around 93% of them were found once. The ten largest clones take up 0.16% of the sample. Material: non-Treg CD4+ T cells sorted from blood. The cell subset or site tag for this specimen amounts to: FACS-sorted unstimulated CD4+ non-regulatory T cells. The receptors were gathered from a human donor in good health.

The rearrangement links TRBV9 to TRBJ1-5, with TRBD1 as a possible D gene (6 bases). From germline, CDR1 is SGDLS and CDR2 YYNGEE. V was clipped by 6 bases and J by 1 base, with 11 bases between them. This CDR3 comprises 14 residues. The CDR3 here is CASTGRGSNQPQHF. Written as DNA, the CDR3 is TGTGCCAGCACCGGAAGGGGGAGCAATCAGCCCCAGCATTTT.

The chain employs TRBV5-4 and TRBJ2-7, with D possibly being TRBD1 or TRBD2 (5 bases each). The length of the CDR3 is 14 residues. The germline V gene has CDR1 SGHNT and CDR2 YYREEE (reference sequence). Trimming stripped 6 bases from V and 3 bases from J, with 16 bases between. The CDR3 here is CASKPSGPYYEQYF. As DNA, the CDR3 is TGTGCCAGCAAGCCCTCGGGGCCCTACTACGAGCAGTACTTC.

The CDR3 sequence: CASSGGGAIETQYF. The CDR3 DNA is TGCGCCAGCAGCGGAGGGGGGGCCATAGAGACCCAGTACTTC. The chain carries TRBV5-1 and TRBJ2-5, with D possibly being TRBD2 (7 bases). The CDR3 runs 14 residues. Trimming removed 4 bases from V and 4 bases from J, with 14 bases in between. CDR1 is SGHRS and CDR2 is YFSETQ in the germline V gene.

The genes are TRBV7-2 and TRBJ2-1; 7 nucleotides align to TRBD2. Germline CDR1 and CDR2: SGHTA and FQGNSA. With 7 bases clipped from V and 6 bases from J, the junction kept 15 bases outside the gene matches. The CDR3 has 16 residues. The CDR3 is CASTHGLGRGRNEQFF. Written as DNA, the CDR3 is TGTGCCAGCACCCATGGATTAGGGAGGGGACGCAATGAGCAGTTCTTC.

The CDR3 region is CASSQDLTGFGYTF. The CDR3 DNA reads TGTGCCAGCAGCCAGGACCTGACAGGGTTTGGCTACACCTTC. V usage is TRBV7-9 and J usage is TRBJ1-2; 7 positions agree with TRBD1. From germline, CDR1 is SEHNR and CDR2 FQNEAQ (reference sequence). This CDR3 has 14 residues. V lost 5 bases and J lost 7; bases outside the gene matches: 10.

The gene calls are TRBV27 and TRBJ1-2; 9 bases are shared with TRBD1. The CDR3 spans 14 residues. The germline V gene encodes CDR1 MNHEY and CDR2 SMNVEV (reference sequence). Trimming cost V 6 bases and J 8 bases; bases outside gene matches: 10. CDR3 loop: CASRESQGAVGYTF. CDR3 in DNA: TGTGCCAGCAGAGAATCACAGGGGGCGGTAGGCTACACCTTC.

The V call is TRBV2, the J call TRBJ1-2, with 8 nucleotides matching TRBD1. CDR1 SNHLY and CDR2 FYNNEI come from the germline V gene. CDR3 length: 14 residues. V lost 5 bases, J lost 2 bases, and 4 bases stayed unmatched. The CDR3 region is CASSKGQANYGYTF. The CDR3 nucleotides are TGTGCCAGCAGTAAGGGACAGGCAAACTATGGCTACACCTTC. The full variable domain, with the rest looked up from reference TRBV2 and TRBJ1-2, is EPEVTQTPSHQVTQMGQEVILRCVPISNHLYFYWYRQILGQKVEFLVSFYNNEISEKSEIFDDQFSVERPDGSNFTLKIRSTKLEDSAMYFCASSKGQANYGYTFGSGTRLTVV.

The CDR3 region is CASRWLYNEQFF. CDR3 DNA sequence: TGTGCCAGCAGATGGCTCTACAATGAGCAGTTCTTC. This rearrangement joins TRBV2 to TRBJ2-1; no clear D. Germline CDR1 reads SNHLY; CDR2 reads FYNNEI. V was trimmed by 6 bases and J by 3 bases, leaving 6 bases between them. The CDR3 consists of 12 residues.

The gene calls are TRBV10-3 and TRBJ2-5; a possible D gene is TRBD1 (5 bases). V lost 8 bases to trimming and J lost 5 bases, with 15 bases between them. The CDR3 covers 13 residues. CDR1 is ENHRY and CDR2 is SYGVKD in the germline V gene. CDR3 DNA: TGTGCCATCCGAGACAGTTTACCGGAGACCCAGTACTTC. This codes for CAIRDSLPETQYF.

This chain connects TRBV5-5 to TRBJ1-1; D unresolved. Germline V gene sequence: CDR1 SGHKS, CDR2 YYEKEE (reference sequence). V lost 0 bases and J lost 0, with 6 bases in between. CDR3 length: 14 amino acids. CDR3 in DNA: TGTGCCAGCAGCTTGGCGAGGCTGAACACTGAAGCTTTCTTT. Amino acid sequence: CASSLARLNTEAFF.

V is TRBV6-5 and J is TRBJ1-1, with 9 bases that match TRBD1. The CDR3 has 14 residues. Looked up from germline, CDR1 is MNHEY and CDR2 is SVGAGI. Trimming cost V 4 bases and J 3 bases; bases outside gene matches: 3. This chain's CDR3 is CASSSRQGDTEAFF. DNA of the CDR3: TGTGCCAGCAGTTCCAGACAGGGGGACACTGAAGCTTTCTTT.

This chain uses TRBV6-5 with TRBJ2-7; 8 bases agree with TRBD2. V dropped 5 bases and J dropped 2; count of bases not matched to a gene: 5. The CDR3 length is 14 residues. Germline V CDR1 and CDR2: MNHEY, SVGAGI. CDR3 protein: CASSPPGGAYEQYF. The CDR3 region has the DNA TGTGCCAGCAGTCCACCGGGGGGGGCCTACGAGCAGTACTTC.

This chain links TRBV30 with TRBJ1-2, with D perhaps TRBD1 (6 bases). The CDR3 is 14 residues long. Germline CDR1 and CDR2: GTSNPN and SVGIG (reference sequence). The V gene lost 1 base and the J gene lost 4 bases, with 13 bases spanning the gap. The chain's CDR3 is CAWSGTAVTYGYTF. CDR3 nucleotide sequence: TGTGCCTGGAGTGGGACAGCCGTCACCTATGGCTACACCTTC. Filled out from reference TRBV30 and TRBJ1-2, the complete variable domain reads SQTIHQWPATLVQPVGSPLSLECTVEGTSNPNLYWYRQAAGRGLQLLFYSVGIGQISSEVPQNLSASRPQDRQFILSSKKLLLSDSGFYLCAWSGTAVTYGYTFGSGTRLTVV.

This rearrangement joins TRBV4-1 to TRBJ1-5, with D perhaps matching TRBD1 (5 bases). This CDR3 contains 15 residues. Trimming cost V 4 bases and J 3 bases, with 13 bases left between them. The germline V gene has CDR1 MGHRA and CDR2 YSYEKL. The CDR3 protein is CASSRSGGDNQPQHF. The CDR3 nucleotides are TGCGCCAGCAGCCGTAGCGGGGGAGACAATCAGCCCCAGCATTTT.

Concerning this clone itself: The same CDR3 also results from other DNA sequences found in this sample. This chain joins TRBV11-3 and TRBJ2-7, with 9 bases aligning to TRBD1. The germline CDR1 and CDR2 sequences are SGHNT and YENEEA. This CDR3 comprises 14 residues. Trimming cost V 5 bases and J 2 bases; bases outside gene matches: 4. CDR3 protein: CASSPGQGTYEQYF. The CDR3 DNA follows: TGTGCCAGCAGCCCGGGACAGGGAACCTACGAGCAGTACTTC.

V and J are TRBV7-3 and TRBJ2-6, with 10 bases matching TRBD1. After removal of 5 bases from V and 2 bases from J, the junction contained 9 bases not matched to a gene. From germline, CDR1 is SGHTA and CDR2 FQGTGA. The CDR3 contains 18 residues. The CDR3 nucleotides read TGTGCCAGCAGCGACCGGGACAGGGGTGGGACTGGGGCCAACGTCCTGACTTTC. This translates into CASSDRDRGGTGANVLTF.

This chain connects TRBV4-2 to TRBJ2-3; 11 bases are shared with TRBD2. The CDR3 is 16 residues long. After removal of 0 bases from V and 3 bases from J, the junction contained 2 bases not matched to a gene. Germline-derived CDR1 and CDR2 are LGHNA and YNFKEQ. CDR3 sequence reads: CASSQELAGGTDTQYF. In DNA, the CDR3 is TGTGCCAGCAGCCAAGAGTTAGCGGGGGGGACAGATACGCAGTATTTT.

The chain couples TRBV9 to TRBJ2-1, with 8 bases matching TRBD2. CDR1 is SGDLS, CDR2 YYNGEE, per germline. The CDR3 is 17 residues long. V gave up 0 bases and J gave up 6 bases; unmatched junction bases: 11. CDR3 region: CASSVDPAGAFLNEQFF. The CDR3 DNA is TGTGCCAGCAGCGTAGATCCAGCGGGGGCCTTCCTCAATGAGCAGTTCTTC.

The V gene is TRBV28, the J gene TRBJ1-6; the D gene is possibly TRBD1 (6 bases). V dropped 3 bases and J dropped 5 bases, with 8 bases sitting between them. The CDR3 covers 14 residues. Germline V gene data show CDR1 as MDHEN and CDR2 as SYDVKM. The CDR3 is CASSFGQNNSPLHF. The CDR3 bases are TGTGCCAGCAGTTTCGGACAGAATAATTCACCCCTCCACTTT.

The chain is built from TRBV19 and TRBJ2-7; 9 nucleotides line up with TRBD1. The CDR3 totals 14 residues. Germline assignment: CDR1 LNHDA and CDR2 SQIVND (reference sequence). V lost 1 base to trimming and J lost 4 bases; unmatched junction nucleotides: 2. The CDR3 region has the DNA TGTGCCAGTAGTATAGGAGGGACAGGGTACGAGCAGTACTTC. Residues: CASSIGGTGYEQYF.

As to this clone: Other DNA sequences in this sample translate to the same CDR3. CDR3 in DNA: TGTGCCAGCAGCTTAGGGACTAGCGGATCCTACGAGCAGTACTTC. Translating it yields CASSLGTSGSYEQYF. The chain recombines TRBV7-3 with TRBJ2-7; TRBD2 agrees at 11 bases. This CDR3 has 15 amino acids. Trimming at V came to 2 bases and at J to 1 base, leaving 1 base not matched to a gene. From germline, CDR1 is SGHTA and CDR2 FQGTGA. Based on the CDR3 plus reference TRBV7-3 and TRBJ2-7, the full variable domain is GAGVSQTPSNKVTEKGKYVELRCDPISGHTALYWYRQSLGQGPEFLIYFQGTGAADDSGLPNDRFFAVRPEGSVSTLKIQRTERGDSAVYLCASSLGTSGSYEQYFGPGTRLTVT.

This clone has a single count. The J gene is TRBJ1-2, the V gene TRBV18; D not resolved. Per the germline V gene, CDR1 is KGHSH and CDR2 is LQKENI. V lost 2 bases and J 6 bases, leaving 7 bases between the germline ends. This CDR3 has 12 amino acids. The CDR3 DNA reads as TGTGCCAGCTCACCAGGGATCGATGGCTACACCTTC. Amino acid sequence: CASSPGIDGYTF.

This clone was picked up one time. This sequence joins TRBV5-1 and TRBJ2-2, with 7 bases lining up with TRBD1. The CDR3 loop spans 15 amino acids. Looked up from germline, CDR1 is SGHRS and CDR2 is YFSETQ. Trimming took 5 bases from V and 0 from J; bases not matched to a gene: 4. The CDR3 DNA reads as TGCGCCAGCAGACCAGGGGGAGCGAACACCGGGGAGCTGTTTTTT. It specifies CASRPGGANTGELFF.

The rearrangement joins TRBV14 to TRBJ2-1; TRBD1 might be the D (6 bases). Germline assignment: CDR1 SGHDN and CDR2 FVKESK. This CDR3 spans 16 amino acids. Trimming cost V 1 base and J 3 bases, with 13 bases left between them. The CDR3 bases are TGTGCCAGCAGCCAAGTTTTAAAGGGACACTACAATGAGCAGTTCTTC. This codes for CASSQVLKGHYNEQFF.